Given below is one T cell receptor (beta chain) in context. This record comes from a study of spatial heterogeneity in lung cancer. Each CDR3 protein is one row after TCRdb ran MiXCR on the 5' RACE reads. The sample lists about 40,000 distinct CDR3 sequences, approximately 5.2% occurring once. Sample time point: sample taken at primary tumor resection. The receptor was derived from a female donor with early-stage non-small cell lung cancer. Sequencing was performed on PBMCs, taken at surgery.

CDR3 residues: CASSPRQGPSYEQYF. The CDR3 DNA sequence: TGTGCCAGCAGTCCCCGACAGGGCCCCTCCTACGAGCAGTACTTC. The chain carries TRBV27 and TRBJ2-7, with TRBD1 matching 7 bases. The V gene end was trimmed by 5 bases and the J gene end by 0 bases; junction bases not matched to a gene: 7. From germline, CDR1 is MNHEY and CDR2 SMNVEV (reference sequence). The CDR3 consists of 15 residues.